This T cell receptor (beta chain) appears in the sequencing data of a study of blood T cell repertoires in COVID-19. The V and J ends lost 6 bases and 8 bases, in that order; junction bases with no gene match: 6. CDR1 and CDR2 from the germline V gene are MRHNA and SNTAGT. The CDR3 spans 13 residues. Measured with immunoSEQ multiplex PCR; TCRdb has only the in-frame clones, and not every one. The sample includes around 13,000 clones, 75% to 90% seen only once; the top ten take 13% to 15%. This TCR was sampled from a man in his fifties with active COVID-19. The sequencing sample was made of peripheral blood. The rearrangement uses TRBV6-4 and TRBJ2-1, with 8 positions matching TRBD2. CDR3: CASSGREGDEQFF. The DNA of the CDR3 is TGTGCCAGCAGCGGCCGGGAGGGGGATGAGCAGTTCTTC.